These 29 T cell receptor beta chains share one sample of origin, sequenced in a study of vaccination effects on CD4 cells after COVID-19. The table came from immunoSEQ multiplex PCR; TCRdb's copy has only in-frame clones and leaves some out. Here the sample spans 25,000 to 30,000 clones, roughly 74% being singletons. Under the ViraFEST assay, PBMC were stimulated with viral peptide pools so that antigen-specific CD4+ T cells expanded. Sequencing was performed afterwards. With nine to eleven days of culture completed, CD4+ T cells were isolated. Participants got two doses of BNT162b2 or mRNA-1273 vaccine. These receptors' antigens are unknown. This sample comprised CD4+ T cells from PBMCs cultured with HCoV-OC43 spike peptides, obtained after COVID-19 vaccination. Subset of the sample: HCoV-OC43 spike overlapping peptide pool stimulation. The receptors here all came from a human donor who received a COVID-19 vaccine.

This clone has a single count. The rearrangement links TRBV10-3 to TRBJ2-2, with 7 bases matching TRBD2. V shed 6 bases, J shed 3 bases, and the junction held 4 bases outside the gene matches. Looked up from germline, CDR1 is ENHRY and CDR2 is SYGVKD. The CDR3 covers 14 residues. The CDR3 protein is CAIRGGSDTGELFF. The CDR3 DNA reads TGTGCCATCAGGGGGGGGTCGGACACCGGGGAGCTGTTTTTT.

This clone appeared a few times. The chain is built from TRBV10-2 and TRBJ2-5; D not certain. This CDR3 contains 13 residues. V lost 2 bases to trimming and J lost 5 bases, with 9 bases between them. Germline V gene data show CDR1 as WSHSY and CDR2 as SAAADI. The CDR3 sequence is CASSEVARETQYF. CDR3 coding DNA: TGCGCCAGCAGTGAGGTGGCTCGCGAGACCCAGTACTTC.

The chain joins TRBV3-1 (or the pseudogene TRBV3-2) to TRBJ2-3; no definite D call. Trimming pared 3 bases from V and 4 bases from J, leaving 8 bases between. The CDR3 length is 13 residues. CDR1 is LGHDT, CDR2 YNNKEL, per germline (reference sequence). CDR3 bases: TGTGCCAGCAGCCAGGGGATCGCAGATACGCAGTATTTT. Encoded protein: CASSQGIADTQYF.

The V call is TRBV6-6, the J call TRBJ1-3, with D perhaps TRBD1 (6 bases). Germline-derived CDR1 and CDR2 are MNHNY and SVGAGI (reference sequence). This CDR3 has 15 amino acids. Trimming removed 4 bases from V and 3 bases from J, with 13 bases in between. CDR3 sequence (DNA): TGTGCCAGCAGTTCCACAGGGTTCGGTGGAAACACCATATATTTT. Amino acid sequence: CASSSTGFGGNTIYF.

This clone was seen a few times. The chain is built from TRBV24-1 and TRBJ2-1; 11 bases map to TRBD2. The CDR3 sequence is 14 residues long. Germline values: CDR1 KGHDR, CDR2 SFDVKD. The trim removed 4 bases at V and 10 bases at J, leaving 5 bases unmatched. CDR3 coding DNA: TGTGCCACCAGTGACAGGACTAGCGGGTCGGAGCAGTTCTTC. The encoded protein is CATSDRTSGSEQFF.

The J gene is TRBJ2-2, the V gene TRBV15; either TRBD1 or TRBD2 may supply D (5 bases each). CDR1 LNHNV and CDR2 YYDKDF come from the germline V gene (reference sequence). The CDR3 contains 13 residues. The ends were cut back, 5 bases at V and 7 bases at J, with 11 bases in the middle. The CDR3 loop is CATSPGTGGELFF. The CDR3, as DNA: TGTGCCACCAGCCCCGGGACGGGCGGGGAGCTGTTTTTT.

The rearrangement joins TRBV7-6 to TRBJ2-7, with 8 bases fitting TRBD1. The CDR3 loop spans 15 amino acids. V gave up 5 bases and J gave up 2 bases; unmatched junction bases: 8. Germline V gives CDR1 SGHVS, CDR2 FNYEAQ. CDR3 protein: CASSPRTGRTYEQYF. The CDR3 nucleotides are TGTGCCAGCAGCCCCCGGACAGGGAGGACCTACGAGCAGTACTTC.

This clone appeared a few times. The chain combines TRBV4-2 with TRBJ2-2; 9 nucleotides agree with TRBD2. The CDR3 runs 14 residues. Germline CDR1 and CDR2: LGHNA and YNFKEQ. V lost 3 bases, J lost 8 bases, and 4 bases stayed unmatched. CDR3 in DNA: TGTGCCAGCAGCCACCGTGGACTAGCGGGGGAGCTGTTTTTT. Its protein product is CASSHRGLAGELFF.

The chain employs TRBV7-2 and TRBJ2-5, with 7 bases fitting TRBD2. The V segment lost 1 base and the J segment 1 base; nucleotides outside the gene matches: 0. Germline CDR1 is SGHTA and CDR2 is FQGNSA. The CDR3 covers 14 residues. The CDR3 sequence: CASSLGLAQETQYF. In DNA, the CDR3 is TGTGCCAGCAGCTTAGGACTAGCCCAAGAGACCCAGTACTTC.

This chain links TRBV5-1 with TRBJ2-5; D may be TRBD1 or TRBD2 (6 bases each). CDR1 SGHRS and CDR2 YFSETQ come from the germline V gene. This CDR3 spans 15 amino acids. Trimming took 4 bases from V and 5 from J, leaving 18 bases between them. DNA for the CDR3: TGCGCCAGCAGCCGAAGCGAGGGGGGATCCGAGACCCAGTACTTC. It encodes CASSRSEGGSETQYF.

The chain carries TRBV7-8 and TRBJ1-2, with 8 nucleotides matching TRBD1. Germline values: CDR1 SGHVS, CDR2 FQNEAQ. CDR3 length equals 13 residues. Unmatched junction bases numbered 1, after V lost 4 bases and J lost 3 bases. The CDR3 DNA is TGTGCCAGCAGCTCGGACAGGGACTATGGCTACACCTTC. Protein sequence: CASSSDRDYGYTF. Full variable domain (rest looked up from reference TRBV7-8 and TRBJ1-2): GAGVSQSPRYKVAKRGQDVALRCDPISGHVSLFWYQQALGQGPEFLTYFQNEAQLDKSGLPSDRFFAERPEGSVSTLKIQRTQQEDSAVYLCASSSDRDYGYTFGSGTRLTVV.

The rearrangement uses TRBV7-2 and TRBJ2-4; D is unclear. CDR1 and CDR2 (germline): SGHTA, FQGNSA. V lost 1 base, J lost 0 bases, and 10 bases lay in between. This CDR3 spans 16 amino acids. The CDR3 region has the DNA TGTGCCAGCAGCTTAGGTGGCAGGCTAGCCAAAAACATTCAGTACTTC. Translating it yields CASSLGGRLAKNIQYF.

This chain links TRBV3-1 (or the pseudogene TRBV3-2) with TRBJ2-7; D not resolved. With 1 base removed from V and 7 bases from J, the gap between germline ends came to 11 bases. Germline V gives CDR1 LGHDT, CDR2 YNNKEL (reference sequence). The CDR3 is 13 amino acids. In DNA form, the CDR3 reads TGTGCCAGCAGCCAAGTAAGGTCACGGGAGCAGTACTTC. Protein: CASSQVRSREQYF.

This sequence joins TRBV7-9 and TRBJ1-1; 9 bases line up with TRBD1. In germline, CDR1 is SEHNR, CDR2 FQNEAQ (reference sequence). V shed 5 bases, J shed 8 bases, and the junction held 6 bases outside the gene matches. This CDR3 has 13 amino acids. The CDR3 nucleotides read TGTGCCAGCAGCCCAGGGACAGGGTTCGAAGCTTTCTTT. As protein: CASSPGTGFEAFF.

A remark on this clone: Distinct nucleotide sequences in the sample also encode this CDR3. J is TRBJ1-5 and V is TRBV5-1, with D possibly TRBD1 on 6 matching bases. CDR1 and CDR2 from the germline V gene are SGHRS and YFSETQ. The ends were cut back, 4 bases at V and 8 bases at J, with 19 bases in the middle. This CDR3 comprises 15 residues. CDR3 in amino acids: CASSPLAGAREPQHF. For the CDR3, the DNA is TGCGCCAGCAGCCCACTTGCGGGGGCGCGGGAGCCCCAGCATTTT.

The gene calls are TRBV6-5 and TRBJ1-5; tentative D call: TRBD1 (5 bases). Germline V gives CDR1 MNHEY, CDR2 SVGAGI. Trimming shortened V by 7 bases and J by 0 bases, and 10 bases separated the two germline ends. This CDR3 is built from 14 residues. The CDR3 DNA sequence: TGTGCCAGCACCGGGACGGTTAGCAATCAGCCCCAGCATTTT. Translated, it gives CASTGTVSNQPQHF.

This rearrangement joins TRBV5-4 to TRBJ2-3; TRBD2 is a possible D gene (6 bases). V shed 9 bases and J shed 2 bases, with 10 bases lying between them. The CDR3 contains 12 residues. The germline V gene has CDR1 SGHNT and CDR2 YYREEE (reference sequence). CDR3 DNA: TGTGCCATGGGACTTCACACAGATACGCAGTATTTT. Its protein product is CAMGLHTDTQYF.

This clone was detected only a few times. CDR3 sequence reads: CASSEEGQGSYEQYF. The CDR3 DNA reads as TGTGCCAGCAGTGAAGAGGGACAGGGCTCCTACGAGCAGTACTTC. The chain carries TRBV6-1 and TRBJ2-7; 9 nucleotides match TRBD1. Germline loops: CDR1 MNHNS, CDR2 SASEGT. The V segment lost 1 base and the J segment 0 bases; nucleotides outside the gene matches: 1. The CDR3 covers 15 residues.

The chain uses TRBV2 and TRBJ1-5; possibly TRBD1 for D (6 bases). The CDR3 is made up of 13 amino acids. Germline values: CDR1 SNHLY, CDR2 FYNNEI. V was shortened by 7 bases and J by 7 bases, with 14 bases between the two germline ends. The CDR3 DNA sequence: TGTGCCAGCATCGCAGGGGTAGACCAGCCCCAGCATTTT. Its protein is CASIAGVDQPQHF.

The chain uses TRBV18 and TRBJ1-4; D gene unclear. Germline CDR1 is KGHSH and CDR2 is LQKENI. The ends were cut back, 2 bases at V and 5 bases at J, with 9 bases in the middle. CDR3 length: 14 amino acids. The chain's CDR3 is CASSPISGNEKLFF. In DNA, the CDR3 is TGTGCCAGCTCACCAATTTCCGGAAATGAAAAACTGTTTTTT.

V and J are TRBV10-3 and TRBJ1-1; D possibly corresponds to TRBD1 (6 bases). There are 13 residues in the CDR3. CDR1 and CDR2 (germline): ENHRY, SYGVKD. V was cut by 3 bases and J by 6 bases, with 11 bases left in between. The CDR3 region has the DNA TGTGCCATCAGTGACTCAGGGGTGGCTGAAGCTTTCTTT. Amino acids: CAISDSGVAEAFF.

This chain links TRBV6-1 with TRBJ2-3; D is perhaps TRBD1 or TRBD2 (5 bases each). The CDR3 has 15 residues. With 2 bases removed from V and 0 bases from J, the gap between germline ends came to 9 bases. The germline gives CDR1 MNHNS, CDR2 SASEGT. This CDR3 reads CASSEWDVSTDTQYF. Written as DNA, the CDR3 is TGTGCCAGCAGTGAATGGGACGTGAGCACAGATACGCAGTATTTT.

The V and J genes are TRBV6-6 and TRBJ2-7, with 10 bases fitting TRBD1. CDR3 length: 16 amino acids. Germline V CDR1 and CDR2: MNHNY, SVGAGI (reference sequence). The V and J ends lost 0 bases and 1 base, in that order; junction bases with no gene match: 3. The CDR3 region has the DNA TGTGCCAGCAGTTACTCGGGGGACAGGGGTTCCTACGAGCAGTACTTC. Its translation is CASSYSGDRGSYEQYF.

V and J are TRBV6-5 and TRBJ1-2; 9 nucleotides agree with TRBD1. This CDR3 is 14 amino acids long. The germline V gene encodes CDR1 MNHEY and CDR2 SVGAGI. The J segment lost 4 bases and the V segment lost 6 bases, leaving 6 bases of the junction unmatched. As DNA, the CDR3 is TGTGCCAGCAGGGAGGACAGGGGACCCTATGGCTACACCTTC. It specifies CASREDRGPYGYTF.

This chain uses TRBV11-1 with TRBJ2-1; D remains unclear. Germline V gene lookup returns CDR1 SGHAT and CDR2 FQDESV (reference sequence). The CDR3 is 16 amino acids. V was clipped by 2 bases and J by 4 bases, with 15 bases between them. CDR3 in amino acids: CASSLFPWTEYNEQFF. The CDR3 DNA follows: TGTGCCAGCAGCTTATTTCCTTGGACGGAGTACAATGAGCAGTTCTTC.

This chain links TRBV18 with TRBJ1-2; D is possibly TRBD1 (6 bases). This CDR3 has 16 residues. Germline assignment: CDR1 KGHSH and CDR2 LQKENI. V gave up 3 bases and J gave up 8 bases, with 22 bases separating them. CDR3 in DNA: TGTGCCAGCTCACCCCCCGCCACGGGGGGCGGGCGGGGCTACACCTTC. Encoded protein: CASSPPATGGGRGYTF.

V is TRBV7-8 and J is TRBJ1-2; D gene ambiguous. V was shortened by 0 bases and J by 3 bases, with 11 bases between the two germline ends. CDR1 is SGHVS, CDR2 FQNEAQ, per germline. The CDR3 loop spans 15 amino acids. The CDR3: CASSLAWDEDYGYTF. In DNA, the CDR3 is TGTGCCAGCAGCTTAGCTTGGGATGAGGACTATGGCTACACCTTC.

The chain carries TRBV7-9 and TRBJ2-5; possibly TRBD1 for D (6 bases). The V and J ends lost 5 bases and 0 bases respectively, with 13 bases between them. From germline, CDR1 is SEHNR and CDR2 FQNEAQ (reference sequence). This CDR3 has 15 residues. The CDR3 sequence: CASSQRTANQETQYF. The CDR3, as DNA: TGTGCCAGCAGCCAAAGGACAGCCAACCAAGAGACCCAGTACTTC.

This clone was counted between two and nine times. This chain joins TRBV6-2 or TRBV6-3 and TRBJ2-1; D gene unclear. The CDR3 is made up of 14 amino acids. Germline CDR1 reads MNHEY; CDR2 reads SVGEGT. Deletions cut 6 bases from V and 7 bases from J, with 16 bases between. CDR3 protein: CASSNSLGQNEQFF. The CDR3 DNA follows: TGTGCCAGCAGCAATAGTTTAGGGCAAAATGAGCAGTTCTTC.